This T cell receptor (beta chain) was profiled in a study of beta chain features in type 1 diabetes. About the research overall: Investigators examined approximately 110,000,000 sorted cells across all samples.

cDNA synthesis used the whole RNA isolate, giving expressed TCRB sequences. Clones were read by immunoSEQ multiplex PCR, and TCRdb kept only the in-frame ones, dropping some. The sample holds some 240,000 clones, 16% seen once. Only a few counts were recorded for this clone. The antigen remains unidentified. Whole-study results and caveats: Sampled from patients, naive, central memory and Treg TCRB repertoires appeared more similar than those sampled from healthy donors. The study found moderately but significantly shorter TCRB CDR3s in all four CD4+ subsets of Type 1 diabetes patients. VDJ junctions from patients with type 1 diabetes contained fewer insertions and more deletions.

Every sorted population was more than 95% pure. The CDR3 loop spans 12 amino acids. Germline loops: CDR1 SEHNR, CDR2 FQNEAQ (reference sequence). Trimming stripped 5 bases from V and 4 bases from J, with 6 bases between. The sequence was collected from a man younger than 40 with type 1 diabetes. The J gene is TRBJ2-1, the V gene TRBV7-9; D is undetermined. The sample taken for sequencing was naive CD4+ T cells from blood. This chain's CDR3 is CASSPQYNEQFF. In nucleotides, the CDR3 is TGTGCCAGCAGCCCGCAGTACAATGAGCAGTTCTTC.